This is a list of T cell receptor beta chains from one sample in a study of cytomegalovirus exposure and HLA in healthy donors. Measured with immunoSEQ multiplex PCR; TCRdb has only the in-frame clones, and not every one. In the table there are under 200,000 clones, approximately 78% of which are singletons. Sequenced material: PBMCs. These receptors were obtained from a male donor in good health and CMV-seropositive. CDR3s include the opening cysteine and the closing phenylalanine or tryptophan. The D gene is left open where the match is weak. Expanded clones get a size class; other rows say once, few or many, or leave the size out.

TRBJ1-5 | - | - | TRBV27 | TGTGCCAGCAGTTTACAGGGCGGGGGGGACAATCAGCCCCAGCATTTT | CASSLQGGGDNQPQHF
TRBJ1-4 | - | once | TRBV18 | TGTGCCAGCTCACCACGCCAGCTAGCGGGTAATGAAAAACTGTTTTTT | CASSPRQLAGNEKLFF
TRBJ2-2 | TRBD1 | - | TRBV7-2 | TGTGCCAGCAGGGACAGGGGGGAAACCGGGGAGCTGTTTTTT | CASRDRGETGELFF
TRBJ1-3 | TRBD1 | once | TRBV30 | TGTGCCTGGTCCCGGACAGGGGTCGGGGACACCATATATTTT | CAWSRTGVGDTIYF
TRBJ2-7 | - | few | TRBV27 | TGTGCCAGCAGTTTCGCTAACGAGCAGTACTTC | CASSFANEQYF
TRBJ2-5 | TRBD1 | - | TRBV7-9 | TGTGCCAGCAGAGGGGGCCGGGAGACCCAGTACTTC | CASRGGRETQYF
TRBJ2-7 | - | - | TRBV5-6 | TGTGCCAGCAGCTTGTCTGGGGCTGGTCAGTACTTC | CASSLSGAGQYF
TRBJ1-1 | - | - | TRBV5-6 | TGTGCCAGCAGCAACGGACCGGGATGGAACACTGAAGCTTTCTTT | CASSNGPGWNTEAFF
TRBJ2-7 | TRBD2 | once | TRBV4-1 | TGCGCCAGCAGCCCTTCCCCGAGCGGGATGAGCTCCTACGAGCAGTACTTC | CASSPSPSGMSSYEQYF
TRBJ2-7 | TRBD1 | - | TRBV5-1 | TGCGCCAGCAGGGCAGGGGACAGCGGCTACTACGAGCAGTACTTC | CASRAGDSGYYEQYF
TRBJ2-7 | - | - | TRBV4-3 | TGCGCCAGCAGCCAAGTTGCGGGAAACTCCTACGAGCAGTACTTC | CASSQVAGNSYEQYF
TRBJ2-7 | - | - | TRBV13 | TGTGCCAGCAGCTTACCCCCGATCAGGGACTACGAGCAGTACTTC | CASSLPPIRDYEQYF
TRBJ2-7 | - | - | TRBV7-2 | TGTGCCAGCAGCTCCAGGGTGGGCGAGCAGTACTTC | CASSSRVGEQYF
TRBJ2-7 | - | few | TRBV4-3 | TGCGCCAGCAGCCAAGATAGCGGCTCCTACGAGCAGTACTTC | CASSQDSGSYEQYF
TRBJ2-7 | TRBD2 | - | TRBV15 | TGTGCCACCAGCATCTTCGTTAGGACTAGCGGGAGTGGGGACTTGGACGAGCAGTACTTC | CATSIFVRTSGSGDLDEQYF
TRBJ1-4 | - | - | TRBV5-6 | TGTGCCAGCAGCAACCCACAGGCAACTAATGAAAAACTGTTTTTT | CASSNPQATNEKLFF
TRBJ1-5 | TRBD1 | - | TRBV7-2 | TGTGCCAGCAGCGCCCGACAGGGCATGGGCAATCAGCCCCAGCATTTT | CASSARQGMGNQPQHF
TRBJ2-1 | TRBD1 | - | TRBV27 | TGTGCCAGCAGTTTATTCGCCGGGACAGGGAGCTACAATGAGCAGTTCTTC | CASSLFAGTGSYNEQFF
TRBJ2-7 | - | - | TRBV7-9 | TGTGCCAGCAGCTCACGAGGGACCTACGAGCAGTACTTC | CASSSRGTYEQYF
TRBJ2-7 | TRBD2 | once | TRBV5-1 | TGCGCCAGCAGTTTCAAGCGGGGGGGATCCTACGAGCAGTACTTC | CASSFKRGGSYEQYF
TRBJ1-5 | TRBD1 | - | TRBV4-1 | TGCGCCAGCAGCCAAGTTAAGGGGGACAGTCAGCCCCAGCATTTT | CASSQVKGDSQPQHF
TRBJ1-2 | - | - | TRBV5-8 | TGTGCCAGCAGCTTGGGGGCACAGAGCTATGGCTACACCTTC | CASSLGAQSYGYTF
TRBJ1-6 | - | - | TRBV30 | TGTGCCTGGAGGTTCGGCGGGACCCGAGGATCACCCCTCCACTTT | CAWRFGGTRGSPLHF
TRBJ2-5 | - | - | TRBV5-1 | TGCGCCAGCAGCTTGCACGGGGACCAAGAGACCCAGTACTTC | CASSLHGDQETQYF
TRBJ2-7 | TRBD1 | - | TRBV19 | TGTGCCAGTAGTTTGACAGGGGGCATCTACGAGCAGTACTTC | CASSLTGGIYEQYF
TRBJ2-6 | - | - | TRBV30 | TGTGCCTGCAGCGCGTCTGGGGCCAACGGCCTGACTTTC | CACSASGANGLTF
TRBJ1-4 | - | - | TRBV7-2 | TGTGCCAGCAGCTTGGAGAGGCGCCGGGGAGAAAAACTGTTTTTT | CASSLERRRGEKLFF
TRBJ2-7 | - | - | TRBV21-1 | TGTGCCAGCAGCAAAGTTGGAGGGAAAACGTACGAGCAGTACTTC | CASSKVGGKTYEQYF
TRBJ2-7 | TRBD2 | few | TRBV27 | TGTGCCAGCAGTTTAACGTTCACTAGCGGGGTTTCCTACGAGCAGTACTTC | CASSLTFTSGVSYEQYF
TRBJ1-5 | - | - | TRBV19 | TGTGCCAGTACCTTCGACAGCCTCAATCAGCCCCAGCATTTT | CASTFDSLNQPQHF
TRBJ1-2 | - | - | TRBV9 | TGTGCCAGCAGCCCGATGAGGCAGCACTATGGCTACACCTTC | CASSPMRQHYGYTF
TRBJ1-1 | - | - | TRBV5-1 | TGCGCCAGCAGCTTGGGAACAGGGCGTACTGAAGCTTTCTTT | CASSLGTGRTEAFF
TRBJ2-2 | - | - | TRBV7-9 | TGTGCCAGCAGGCCGGGGTTTACGAACACCGGGGAGCTGTTTTTT | CASRPGFTNTGELFF
TRBJ1-5 | - | - | TRBV5-8 | TGTGCCAGCAGCTTGGTGGAGGTCCGGCCCCAGCATTTT | CASSLVEVRPQHF
TRBJ1-1 | - | - | TRBV5-6 | TGTGCCAGCAGCGGTCCCACCAGGGGAGCTTTCTTT | CASSGPTRGAFF
TRBJ1-2 | - | - | TRBV10-3 | TGTGCCATCAGTGAGTTGGGCAGGGGTGGCTACACCTTC | CAISELGRGGYTF
TRBJ1-5 | - | - | TRBV2 | TGTGCCAGCAGTGACCCAGGGAGGAATCAGCCCCAGCATTTT | CASSDPGRNQPQHF
TRBJ1-2 | TRBD1 | - | TRBV30 | TGTGCCTGGGGGGGACAGGGAGGATTCTATGGCTACACCTTC | CAWGGQGGFYGYTF
TRBJ2-1 | - | - | TRBV11-2 | TGTGCCACGCACATCTACAATGAGCAGTTCTTC | CATHIYNEQFF
TRBJ1-2 | TRBD1 | - | TRBV7-6 | TGTGCCAGCAGCTTAGTAGCAGGGCCCACAGGGGATAATGGCTACACCTTC | CASSLVAGPTGDNGYTF
TRBJ1-5 | - | - | TRBV27 | TGTGCCAGCAGTCGGCAGGGCGGTGATCAGCCCCAGCATTTT | CASSRQGGDQPQHF
TRBJ1-3 | - | - | TRBV30 | TGTGCCTGGAGTACAGGGAACTCTGGAAACACCATATATTTT | CAWSTGNSGNTIYF
TRBJ1-3 | - | - | TRBV4-3 | TGCGCCAGCACCCTGGACTTGAGCTCTGGAAACACCATATATTTT | CASTLDLSSGNTIYF
TRBJ1-3 | - | - | TRBV9 | TGTGCCAGCCCTGGGGCGGCCCGGGTAGATGGTGGAAACACCATATATTTT | CASPGAARVDGGNTIYF
TRBJ2-5 | TRBD1 | - | TRBV27 | TGTGCCAGCAGTCCACGGACAGGGGGCCCAGAGACCCAGTACTTC | CASSPRTGGPETQYF
TRBJ2-7 | - | - | TRBV19 | TGTGCCAGTAGTGTCCACCGGGACAAGACCTACGAGCAGTACTTC | CASSVHRDKTYEQYF
TRBJ2-7 | - | - | TRBV9 | TGTGCCAGCAGCCGTACCGGGGCCTACGAGCAGTACTTC | CASSRTGAYEQYF
TRBJ2-3 | TRBD2 | - | TRBV7-7 | TGTGCCAGCAGCTTAGATAGTGCGGGAGGGCCTTCAGATACGCAGTATTTT | CASSLDSAGGPSDTQYF
TRBJ2-6 | - | - | TRBV4-3 | TGCGCCAGCAGCCAAGACTCCTCGGGGACTGGGGCCAACGGCCTGACTTTC | CASSQDSSGTGANGLTF
TRBJ1-3 | - | - | TRBV7-2 | TGTGCCAGCAGCTTAATGGGAGCAACGCCGTCTGGAAACACCATATATTTT | CASSLMGATPSGNTIYF
TRBJ1-2 | - | - | TRBV6-5 | TGTGCCAGCAGTTCTCCCTCAAAGGGGGACTATGGCTACACCTTC | CASSSPSKGDYGYTF